This T cell receptor (beta chain) was recorded in a study of blood T cells in healthy people across ages. The study's findings and limits: Strong correlation existed between TCR beta diversity and naive T cell percentage.

Sample-barcoded 5' priming and a J-beta primer mix drove a second PCR of roughly 7 to 11 cycles. TCRdb re-derived calls from the 5' RACE reads in MiXCR, one entry per CDR3 protein. The data contain more than 600,000 distinct CDR3 sequences, approximately 25% of them seen just once; the ten biggest clones take up roughly a tenth. This clonotype appeared a few times. Its antigen remains unknown. This CDR3 is built from 15 residues. CDR1 is MNHEY, CDR2 SVGEGT, per germline. V was cut by 7 bases and J by 0 bases, with 12 bases left in between. This sample was shared with a second study, whose subject was T cells of mothers and their children. From that second work: Each mother gave over 8 million TCR beta CDR3 reads; each child, approximately 3 million.

The sequence was obtained from a boy younger than 18 in good health. The chain has TRBV6-2 or TRBV6-3 and TRBJ2-2; D may correspond to TRBD1 or TRBD2 (5 bases each). Sequenced input: blood. In DNA form, the CDR3 reads TGTGCCAGCACCCCAAGGGGACCGAACACCGGGGAGCTGTTTTTT. Translated: CASTPRGPNTGELFF.